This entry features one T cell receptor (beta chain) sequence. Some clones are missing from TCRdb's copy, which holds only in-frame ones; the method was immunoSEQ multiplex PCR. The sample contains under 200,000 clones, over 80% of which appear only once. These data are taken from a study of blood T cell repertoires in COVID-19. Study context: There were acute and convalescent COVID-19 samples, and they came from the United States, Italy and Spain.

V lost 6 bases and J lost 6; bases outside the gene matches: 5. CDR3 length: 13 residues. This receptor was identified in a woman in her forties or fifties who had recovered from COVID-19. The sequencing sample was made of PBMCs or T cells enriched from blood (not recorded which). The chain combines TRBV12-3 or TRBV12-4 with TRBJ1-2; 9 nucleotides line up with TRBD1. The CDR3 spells CASRLGQGHGYTF. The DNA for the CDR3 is TGTGCCAGCAGGTTGGGACAGGGCCATGGCTACACCTTC.